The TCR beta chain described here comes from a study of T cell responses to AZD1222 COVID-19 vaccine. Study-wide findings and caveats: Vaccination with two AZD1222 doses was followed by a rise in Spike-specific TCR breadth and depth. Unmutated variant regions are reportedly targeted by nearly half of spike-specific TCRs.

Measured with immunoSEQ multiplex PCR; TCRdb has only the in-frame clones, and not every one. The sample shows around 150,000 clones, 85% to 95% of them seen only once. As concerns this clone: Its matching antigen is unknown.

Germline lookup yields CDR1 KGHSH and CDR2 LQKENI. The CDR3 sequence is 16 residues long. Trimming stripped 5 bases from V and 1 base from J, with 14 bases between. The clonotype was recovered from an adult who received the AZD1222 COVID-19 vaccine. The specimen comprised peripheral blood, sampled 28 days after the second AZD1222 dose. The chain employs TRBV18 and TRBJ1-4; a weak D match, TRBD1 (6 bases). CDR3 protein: CASSISQGGTNEKLFF. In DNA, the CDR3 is TGTGCCAGCTCAATTTCACAGGGAGGAACTAATGAAAAACTGTTTTTT. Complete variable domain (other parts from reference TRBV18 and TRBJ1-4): NAGVMQNPRHLVRRRGQEARLRCSPMKGHSHVYWYRQLPEEGLKFMVYLQKENIIDESGMPKERFSAEFPKEGPSILRIQQVVRGDSAAYFCASSISQGGTNEKLFFGSGTQLSVL.